The present T cell receptor beta chain was sequenced within a study of identical twins. The study's findings and limits: Modeled out-of-frame TCR alpha sharing in monozygotic twins fell below observed levels.

Template switching added a universal primer site; cDNA carried unique molecular identifiers. In TCRdb, the 5' RACE reads were re-called with MiXCR into one record per CDR3 protein. This sample has some 500,000 distinct CDR3 sequences, with roughly 9.5% found just once. This clonotype was seen repeatedly, ten times or more. Its matching antigen is unknown. Among all donors, each was a healthy Caucasian. The sample was also linked to a second study, of yellow fever vaccine responses in identical twins. This second study says: Vaccine-induced T cell responses in twins were reportedly observed to appear partly convergent, partly personalized.

Sequencing was performed on PBMCs. This TCR was recovered from a woman in her late teens or twenties in good health.

CDR3 in DNA: TGTGCCAGCAGTCCCCCCGGAGGGTACGAGCAGTACTTC. It translates to CASSPPGGYEQYF. The chain joins TRBV27 to TRBJ2-7, with a possible D match to TRBD2 (6 bases). The germline CDR1 and CDR2 sequences are MNHEY and SMNVEV (reference sequence). The germline V and J ends were trimmed by 5 bases and 4 bases, with 12 bases remaining between them. This CDR3 region has 13 residues.